What follows is one TCR beta chain and its context. For TCR beta libraries, about 2 micrograms of genomic DNA were obtained from cryopreserved PBMCs. These data belong to a study of cytotoxic CD8 clonotypes in ibrutinib-treated CLL. Study summary: Partial response was seen in about 25 patients and complete response in 2; after median roughly 6 years, about 14 stayed remitted, approximately twelve progressed.

The CDR3 length is 19 residues. Germline trimming cut 1 base from V and 0 bases from J; bases unmatched to any gene: 9. From germline, CDR1 is LNHDA and CDR2 SQIVND (reference sequence). Data came from immunoSEQ multiplex PCR; TCRdb stores just in-frame clones and leaves some out. Found here are about 160,000 clones, roughly four fifths of them singletons; the top ten hold roughly 2%. This chain links TRBV19 with TRBJ2-4, with 10 bases aligning to TRBD2. Sequenced here: PBMCs, sampled after 12 months of ibrutinib treatment. The clonotype was recovered from a human donor with chronic lymphocytic leukemia. The CDR3 nucleotides read TGTGCCAGTAGTATAGTGGTAGCGGGAGGCTCCGTAGCCAAAAACATTCAGTACTTC. It codes for CASSIVVAGGSVAKNIQYF.